This T cell receptor (beta chain) was found in a study of PD-1 blockade in classical Hodgkin lymphoma (dated by TCRdb to about 2020). At the level of the whole study: To define a peripheral blood immune signature of response to PD-1 blockade in classical Hodgkin lymphoma, the study combined TCR beta sequencing with CyTOF. Results and caveats for the whole study, not just this receptor: Baseline TCR diversity was reported as lower in newly diagnosed patients than in healthy donors, and lower still in relapsed/refractory patients. The study was restricted to a single clinical trial cohort, and the causes of repertoire differences, possibly disease activity or prior therapy, were left undefined.

Note on this clone: Its antigen remains undetermined. It has no much larger one-base neighbor in the sample; base qualities were not kept.

CDR1 and CDR2 were assigned from the germline V gene as MGHDK and SYGVNS. From V the trimming removes 4 bases and from J it removes 3 bases, while the gene matches leave 9 bases of the junction unaccounted for. Taken from cysteine to phenylalanine, the CDR3 has 15 residues. The sequence is cut down to CDR3 DNA, 45 bases in frame from base 1. The time point label for this specimen denotes: newly diagnosed, previously untreated cHL patient sample. CD4+ T cells were purified from thawed PBMCs by magnetic negative selection with a Miltenyi CD4+ T cell isolation kit. As a comparison group for the relapsed/refractory trial patients, PBMCs were sequenced from patients with newly diagnosed, previously untreated classical Hodgkin lymphoma. Peripheral blood was collected in 8 mL Vacutainer Cell Preparation Tubes, from which PBMCs were isolated by centrifugation and then cryopreserved. Purified CD4+ and CD8+ fractions were prepared only for cases where an additional PBMC sample was available. Magnetically labelled cells were removed on LS columns in a quadroMACS separator, and the flow-through was retained as the purified fraction.

Genomic DNA was isolated using the Qiagen DNeasy kit from unsorted PBMCs as well as from negatively selected CD4+ and CD8+ fractions. Amplification of TCR beta CDR3 regions was done by immunoSEQ multiplex PCR with primers that anneal to V and J segments. A synthetic immune receptor repertoire was used to minimize amplification bias, and remaining bias was computationally removed after sequencing. The published analysis was carried out like this. Repertoire diversity was quantified as the Shannon entropy index using custom Python scripts. Unsorted, CD4+ and CD8+ repertoires were analyzed separately, except for combined analyses in which CD4+ and CD8+ sequences were merged in silico. Held by TCRdb, this immuneACCESS table contains in-frame sequences only and omits some clones. Under half of the omission traces to an unresolved V gene where checked; the cause of the rest is unknown. The V and J calls and clone size were taken over from that table, and D and trimming were inferred from the DNA. The sample table contains around 16,000 clones; only one count was recorded for around 92% of them. The ten largest clonotypes hold roughly 0.51% of the sample.

This clonotype originated in a human donor with classical Hodgkin lymphoma. Sequencing was carried out using CD4+ T cells from blood. Recombination linked TRBV25-1 to TRBJ2-7, with TRBD1 matching 7 junction bases. In nucleotides, the sequence is TGTGCCAGCAGTGCTTCCGGGACAGAGAGCTACGAGCAGTACTTC. This is translated as CASSASGTESYEQYF.